A few counts support the clone carrying this T cell receptor (beta chain). Its antigen remains unidentified. The sample is drawn from a study of T cells after yellow fever vaccination. A 5'RACE template-switching step, the method used to make TCR cDNA, added a universal primer site and UMIs. Each CDR3 protein gets one entry after TCRdb re-called the 5' RACE reads with MiXCR. The profile shows about 220,000 distinct CDR3 sequences, 2.5% to 3.5% of them singletons. Trimming pared 3 bases from V and 4 bases from J, leaving 14 bases between. This CDR3 is 15 amino acids long. Germline V lookup: CDR1 SGHRS, CDR2 YFSETQ. General observations from the study: Post-booster samples contained most primary-vaccination clones (more than 95% CD4, roughly 88% CD8).

This chain joins TRBV5-1 and TRBJ2-1; maybe TRBD2 (6 bases). Sequences were derived from CD4+ T cells sorted from PBMCs, sampled 10 days after the yellow fever booster vaccination. The TCR comes from a man younger than 35 who received the YFV17D yellow fever vaccine. The chain's CDR3 is CASSSGAGRYNEQFF. The CDR3 coding sequence is TGCGCCAGCAGCTCCGGCGCGGGAAGATACAATGAGCAGTTCTTC.